These T cell receptor beta chains were read from a single sample in a study of blood T cell repertoires in COVID-19. Sequencing was performed with immunoSEQ multiplex PCR; in TCRdb, only in-frame clones are kept and a portion is missing. The sample gives about 210,000 clones, around 76% of which show up once; about 7.8% is in the top ten. Sequencing was done on a sample of peripheral blood. The receptors were sampled from a woman between 55 and 75 years old with COVID-19, enrolled during active disease. Both conserved end residues are part of each CDR3. Fields, in order: V gene, D gene, J gene, clone size, CDR3 protein, CDR3 DNA. A D gene is named only where the DNA matches it firmly. Where a row states a size, it is once, few, many or the class of an expanded clone; other rows omit it.

V: TRBV5-1
D: TRBD2
J: TRBJ2-6
size: NA
CDR3: CASMGVAGGPSGANVLTF
DNA: TGCGCCAGCATGGGGGTAGCGGGAGGTCCCTCTGGGGCCAACGTCCTGACTTTC

V: TRBV19
D: NA
J: TRBJ2-7
size: once
CDR3: CASSRTHSYEQYF
DNA: TGTGCCAGTAGTAGGACACACTCCTACGAGCAGTACTTC

V: TRBV7-3
D: TRBD1
J: TRBJ2-7
size: NA
CDR3: CASSRTGDFYEQYF
DNA: TGTGCCAGCAGCCGGACAGGGGATTTTTACGAGCAGTACTTC

V: TRBV29-1
D: TRBD1
J: TRBJ1-2
size: NA
CDR3: CSVGSRDSVYGYTF
DNA: TGCAGCGTTGGAAGTCGGGACAGCGTCTATGGCTACACCTTC

V: TRBV3-1/TRBV3-2
D: TRBD2
J: TRBJ2-1
size: NA
CDR3: CASSQYGGVAENEQFF
DNA: TGTGCCAGCAGCCAATATGGGGGGGTAGCGGAAAATGAGCAGTTCTTC

V: TRBV6-5
D: NA
J: TRBJ1-6
size: NA
CDR3: CASMALSNSPLHF
DNA: TGTGCCAGCATGGCGCTTAGCAATTCACCCCTCCACTTT

V: TRBV5-4
D: NA
J: TRBJ2-2
size: NA
CDR3: CASSSFRSGNTGELFF
DNA: TGTGCCAGCAGCTCCTTTCGTAGCGGGAACACCGGGGAGCTGTTTTTT

V: TRBV7-9
D: TRBD2
J: TRBJ2-3
size: NA
CDR3: CASSASGGTDTQYF
DNA: TGTGCCAGCAGCGCTAGCGGGGGCACAGATACGCAGTATTTT

V: TRBV12-2
D: NA
J: TRBJ1-4
size: once
CDR3: CASRLETGWGRNEKLFF
DNA: TGTGCAAGTCGCTTAGAGACAGGGTGGGGGAGGAATGAAAAACTGTTTTTT

V: TRBV7-6
D: TRBD2
J: TRBJ2-7
size: NA
CDR3: CASSSRVAGVLDWQYF
DNA: TGTGCCAGCAGCTCCCGGGTAGCGGGAGTCCTGGATTGGCAGTACTTC

V: TRBV10-3
D: TRBD1
J: TRBJ1-2
size: once
CDR3: CAISESGQGQGHGYTF
DNA: TGTGCCATCAGTGAGTCGGGACAGGGTCAAGGACATGGCTACACCTTC

V: TRBV6-5
D: NA
J: TRBJ2-5
size: NA
CDR3: CAIRHTGGRETQYF
DNA: TGTGCCATAAGACACACCGGGGGGCGAGAGACCCAGTACTTC

V: TRBV7-8
D: TRBD1
J: TRBJ1-5
size: NA
CDR3: CASSRSPGGDQPQHF
DNA: TGTGCCAGCAGCCGAAGCCCAGGGGGCGATCAGCCCCAGCATTTT

V: TRBV10-3
D: TRBD1
J: TRBJ2-5
size: few
CDR3: CAISGQGAETQYF
DNA: TGTGCCATCAGTGGGCAGGGGGCAGAGACCCAGTACTTC

V: TRBV10-3
D: NA
J: TRBJ1-5
size: NA
CDR3: CAISGGTDQPQHF
DNA: TGTGCCATCAGCGGGGGGACCGATCAGCCCCAGCATTTT

V: TRBV7-2
D: TRBD1
J: TRBJ1-4
size: NA
CDR3: CASSLAPVGGRLNEKLFF
DNA: TGTGCCAGCAGCTTAGCGCCGGTAGGGGGCCGTCTGAATGAAAAACTGTTTTTT

V: TRBV2
D: NA
J: TRBJ2-7
size: once
CDR3: CASRLDWETYEQYF
DNA: TGTGCCAGCAGGTTGGACTGGGAAACCTACGAGCAGTACTTC

V: TRBV29-1
D: NA
J: TRBJ2-5
size: NA
CDR3: CSVVAEGAQYF
DNA: TGCAGCGTTGTCGCAGAAGGGGCCCAGTACTTC

V: TRBV28
D: TRBD1
J: TRBJ1-5
size: few
CDR3: CASSLVGTESQPQHF
DNA: TGTGCCAGCAGTTTGGTCGGGACAGAAAGTCAGCCCCAGCATTTT

V: TRBV5-1
D: NA
J: TRBJ1-2
size: NA
CDR3: CASQRGGWGNYGYTF
DNA: TGCGCCAGCCAGAGGGGAGGGTGGGGGAACTATGGCTACACCTTC

V: TRBV5-4
D: NA
J: TRBJ2-1
size: NA
CDR3: CASSLDSYNEQFF
DNA: TGTGCCAGCAGCTTAGACAGCTACAATGAGCAGTTCTTC

V: TRBV10-3
D: NA
J: TRBJ1-3
size: NA
CDR3: CAISELLDTIYF
DNA: TGTGCCATCAGTGAGCTCCTTGACACCATATATTTT

V: TRBV2
D: TRBD1
J: TRBJ1-2
size: NA
CDR3: CASQRDRGSNYGYTF
DNA: TGTGCCTCTCAGAGGGACAGGGGGTCTAACTATGGCTACACCTTC

V: TRBV3-1/TRBV3-2
D: TRBD2
J: TRBJ2-3
size: NA
CDR3: CASLGLAGGGDTQYF
DNA: TGTGCCAGCTTGGGGCTAGCGGGAGGAGGAGATACGCAGTATTTT

V: TRBV21-1
D: NA
J: TRBJ2-3
size: NA
CDR3: CASHGHGGTTDTQYF
DNA: TGTGCCAGCCACGGCCACGGAGGGACCACAGATACGCAGTATTTT

V: TRBV28
D: NA
J: TRBJ2-7
size: NA
CDR3: CASVRDGYEQYF
DNA: TGTGCCAGCGTCCGGGATGGCTACGAGCAGTACTTC

V: TRBV27
D: TRBD1
J: TRBJ1-1
size: NA
CDR3: CASRQGNRGTEAFF
DNA: TGTGCCAGCAGGCAGGGAAACAGGGGCACTGAAGCTTTCTTT

V: TRBV5-1
D: NA
J: TRBJ1-6
size: NA
CDR3: CATRSSYNSPLHF
DNA: TGCGCCACCAGGAGCTCCTATAATTCACCCCTCCACTTT

V: TRBV6-5
D: TRBD1
J: TRBJ1-1
size: NA
CDR3: CATGQGAGNTEAFF
DNA: TGTGCCACTGGACAGGGGGCTGGAAACACTGAAGCTTTCTTT

V: TRBV3-1/TRBV3-2
D: TRBD2
J: TRBJ2-7
size: NA
CDR3: CASSPGLAGSAEQYF
DNA: TGTGCCAGCAGTCCTGGACTAGCGGGATCCGCCGAGCAGTACTTC

V: TRBV2
D: TRBD2
J: TRBJ2-3
size: NA
CDR3: CASSALYSGGAVGKGTDTQYF
DNA: TGTGCCAGCAGTGCCCTCTATAGCGGGGGGGCCGTTGGGAAAGGCACAGATACGCAGTATTTT

V: TRBV5-1
D: TRBD1
J: TRBJ2-4
size: NA
CDR3: CASSLAGGQGDIQYF
DNA: TGCGCCAGCAGCTTGGCCGGAGGACAGGGAGACATTCAGTACTTC

V: TRBV30
D: NA
J: TRBJ1-1
size: few
CDR3: CAWSDRVDTEAFF
DNA: TGTGCCTGGAGTGACAGGGTGGACACTGAAGCTTTCTTT

V: TRBV6-5
D: TRBD1
J: TRBJ1-6
size: NA
CDR3: CASSYSTGGHSPLHF
DNA: TGTGCCAGCAGTTACTCTACAGGGGGCCATTCACCCCTCCACTTT

V: TRBV29-1
D: NA
J: TRBJ1-1
size: once
CDR3: CSGRLGAMNTEAFF
DNA: TGCAGCGGTCGGCTTGGGGCCATGAACACTGAAGCTTTCTTT

V: TRBV6-5
D: NA
J: TRBJ1-3
size: once
CDR3: CASRPMGGKRDTIYF
DNA: TGTGCCAGCAGGCCGATGGGGGGGAAGAGAGACACCATATATTTT

V: TRBV6-2/TRBV6-3
D: NA
J: TRBJ2-2
size: once
CDR3: CASSRNQGTGELFF
DNA: TGTGCCAGCAGCCGAAATCAGGGCACCGGGGAGCTGTTTTTT

V: TRBV6-2/TRBV6-3
D: NA
J: TRBJ2-3
size: NA
CDR3: CASSYVEGRTDTQYF
DNA: TGTGCCAGCAGTTACGTGGAGGGGCGCACAGATACGCAGTATTTT

V: TRBV5-1
D: NA
J: TRBJ2-1
size: NA
CDR3: CASSLAGGGGYNEQFF
DNA: TGCGCCAGCAGCTTGGCCGGGGGTGGTGGCTACAATGAGCAGTTCTTC

V: TRBV19
D: TRBD1
J: TRBJ1-1
size: few
CDR3: CASSPGQGWTEAFF
DNA: TGTGCCAGTAGCCCGGGACAGGGCTGGACTGAAGCTTTCTTT

V: TRBV19
D: NA
J: TRBJ1-2
size: NA
CDR3: CASRPGHTSYGYTF
DNA: TGTGCCAGTAGACCCGGACATACCAGCTATGGCTACACCTTC

V: TRBV20-1
D: NA
J: TRBJ2-6
size: once
CDR3: CSASRGSHISGANVLTF
DNA: TGCAGTGCTAGTAGGGGCAGCCACATCTCTGGGGCCAACGTCCTGACTTTC

V: TRBV7-6
D: TRBD1
J: TRBJ1-1
size: few
CDR3: CASSLTGGVFDTEAFF
DNA: TGTGCCAGCAGTTTAACAGGGGGCGTTTTTGACACTGAAGCTTTCTTT

V: TRBV27
D: TRBD1
J: TRBJ1-2
size: NA
CDR3: CASSRDRGEVGYTF
DNA: TGTGCCAGCAGCCGGGACAGGGGAGAGGTTGGCTACACCTTC

V: TRBV14
D: NA
J: TRBJ1-6
size: NA
CDR3: CASSQKTGPSSYNSPLHF
DNA: TGTGCCAGCAGCCAGAAGACAGGCCCAAGCTCCTATAATTCACCCCTCCACTTT

V: TRBV10-3
D: NA
J: TRBJ1-5
size: NA
CDR3: CAISESRTVSNQPQHF
DNA: TGTGCCATCAGTGAGTCACGGACAGTTAGCAATCAGCCCCAGCATTTT

V: TRBV7-6
D: NA
J: TRBJ2-2
size: once
CDR3: CASSLGLLRGGNTGELFF
DNA: TGTGCCAGCAGCTTAGGGCTCCTCAGGGGCGGGAACACCGGGGAGCTGTTTTTT

V: TRBV5-6
D: TRBD1
J: TRBJ2-4
size: few
CDR3: CASSPTGIGAKNIQYF
DNA: TGTGCCAGCAGCCCGACAGGGATAGGAGCCAAAAACATTCAGTACTTC